This T cell receptor (beta chain) is from a study of long-term antiretroviral therapy in people with HIV. Study-wide context: The oldest samples precede the 2015 immediate-ART recommendation by about a decade. Overall study results and limits: Transplant-donor-level diversity was not reached after ART, though diversity increased.

Comment on this clone: Its antigen is still unknown.

Survey-level resolution applied to immunoSEQ assay v3.0. TCRdb's copy holds only in-frame clones and misses some; the assay was immunoSEQ multiplex PCR. The table records fewer than 35,000 clones, roughly 79% of them present only once. The ends lost 5 bases at V and 8 bases at J; junction bases unmatched: 14. The CDR3 consists of 16 residues. Germline V gene lookup returns CDR1 SGHVS and CDR2 FNYEAQ. The chain combines TRBV7-6 with TRBJ2-1, with 8 bases fitting TRBD1. The sample was unsorted PBMCs, taken 3.1 years after starting antiretroviral therapy. The receptor comes from a woman aged 45-59 years with HIV. CDR3 coding DNA: TGTGCCAGCAGCCTCCTCGGACAGGGAGGTTTAGATGAGCAGTTCTTC. Protein sequence: CASSLLGQGGLDEQFF. Filled out from reference TRBV7-6 and TRBJ2-1, the complete variable domain reads GAGVSQSPRYKVTKRGQDVALRCDPISGHVSLYWYRQALGQGPEFLTYFNYEAQQDKSGLPNDRFSAERPEGSISTLTIQRTEQRDSAMYRCASSLLGQGGLDEQFFGPGTRLTVL.